These 27 T cell receptor beta chains originate from one sample sequenced in a study of T cells after yellow fever vaccination. TCRdb reanalysed the 5' RACE reads using MiXCR and keeps one entry per CDR3 protein. The table records 300,000 to 400,000 distinct CDR3 sequences, approximately 4% of them present only once. The input for sequencing was PBMCs, taken 5 days after the yellow fever booster vaccination. Source of these receptors: a man aged 18-30 years who received the YFV17D yellow fever vaccine.

This clonotype turned up a few times. CDR3 DNA sequence: TGCGCCAGCAGCCAACGTCCGCAGGGGGCGCGGACAGATACGCAGTATTTT. Translating gives CASSQRPQGARTDTQYF. The chain is built from TRBV4-1 and TRBJ2-3; 8 nucleotides match TRBD1. Trimming took 2 bases from V and 3 from J; bases not matched to a gene: 10. Germline CDR1 is MGHRA and CDR2 is YSYEKL. The CDR3 sequence is 17 residues long.

This clonotype was counted at least ten times. The chain employs TRBV6-2 or TRBV6-3 and TRBJ1-1; possible D gene TRBD1, 6 bases. Germline V gives CDR1 MNHEY, CDR2 SVGEGT. This CDR3 has 14 residues. Between the trimmed V and J ends, which lost 7 bases and 0 bases, there was a span of 12 bases. The CDR3 region is CASTLDSMNTEAFF. CDR3 nucleotides: TGTGCCAGCACTCTGGACAGCATGAACACTGAAGCTTTCTTT.

In this sample, this clonotype turned up a few times. The V and J genes are TRBV6-2 or TRBV6-3 and TRBJ2-7, with 10 positions matching TRBD2. From germline, CDR1 is MNHEY and CDR2 SVGEGT. CDR3 length: 15 amino acids. The J segment lost 1 base and the V segment lost 5 bases, leaving 5 bases of the junction unmatched. The CDR3 bases are TGTGCCAGCAGTGCCCTAGCGGGGGCTTCCTACGAGCAGTACTTC. Translation gives CASSALAGASYEQYF.

This chain uses TRBV10-3 with TRBJ2-1; D is perhaps TRBD1 (6 bases). In germline, CDR1 is ENHRY, CDR2 SYGVKD. The V end lost 8 bases, the J end lost 2 bases, and 10 bases lay between the germline ends. The CDR3 contains 13 residues. CDR3 DNA: TGTGCCATCCGGGACAACACCTACAATGAGCAGTTCTTC. Its translation: CAIRDNTYNEQFF.

In this sample, this clonotype turned up many times. This CDR3 reads CASSFGQGETQYF. The CDR3, as DNA: TGTGCCAGCAGCTTTGGACAGGGGGAGACCCAGTACTTC. J is TRBJ2-5 and V is TRBV7-2; 9 nucleotides align to TRBD1. V was pared by 3 bases and J by 5 bases, with 1 base of the junction left unmatched. Per germline, CDR1 SGHTA and CDR2 FQGNSA. CDR3 length: 13 amino acids.

The chain joins TRBV10-3 to TRBJ2-5; D is undetermined. CDR3 length: 13 amino acids. Trimming removed 2 bases from V and 2 bases from J, with 6 bases in between. The germline CDR1 and CDR2 sequences are ENHRY and SYGVKD. The CDR3 sequence is CAISERWQETQYF. CDR3 sequence (DNA): TGTGCCATCAGTGAGAGGTGGCAAGAGACCCAGTACTTC.

In its sample, this clonotype was seen many times. This sequence joins TRBV18 and TRBJ2-1; possibly TRBD2 for D (6 bases). The V gene's germline CDR1 is KGHSH and CDR2 LQKENI. V lost 0 bases, J lost 0 bases, and 6 bases lay in between. The CDR3 runs 15 residues. The CDR3 DNA is TGTGCCAGCTCACCACCGGGGGGCTCCTACAATGAGCAGTTCTTC. Amino acids: CASSPPGGSYNEQFF. The full variable domain, its missing parts supplied by reference TRBV18 and TRBJ2-1, is NAGVMQNPRHLVRRRGQEARLRCSPMKGHSHVYWYRQLPEEGLKFMVYLQKENIIDESGMPKERFSAEFPKEGPSILRIQQVVRGDSAAYFCASSPPGGSYNEQFFGPGTRLTVL.

This clonotype was seen a few times. J is TRBJ1-6 and V is TRBV20-1; no definite D call. Looked up from germline, CDR1 is DFQATT and CDR2 is SNEGSKA (reference sequence). This CDR3 spans 14 amino acids. The DNA of the CDR3 is TGCAGCGCCGGAGGGAGCACCTATAATTCACCCCTCCACTTT. The encoded protein is CSAGGSTYNSPLHF.

This chain links TRBV5-4 with TRBJ2-6; D is unclear. The CDR3 has 15 residues. V dropped 4 bases and J dropped 1 base, with 9 bases sitting between them. Germline V gene lookup returns CDR1 SGHNT and CDR2 YYREEE (reference sequence). CDR3 nucleotide sequence: TGTGCCAGCAGCCCCCAGATGTCTGGGGCCAACGTCCTGACTTTC. Amino acid sequence: CASSPQMSGANVLTF.

This rearrangement joins TRBV5-4 to TRBJ1-1, with D maybe TRBD1 (5 bases). CDR3 length: 16 residues. Trimming removed 3 bases at V and 5 bases at J, with 20 bases between. Per the germline V gene, CDR1 is SGHNT and CDR2 is YYREEE (reference sequence). CDR3 nucleotides: TGTGCCAGCAGCTCCCCGCAGGGAGGGAGCTGGACTGAAGCTTTCTTT. This gives the protein CASSSPQGGSWTEAFF.

The chain employs TRBV6-5 and TRBJ2-5, with 7 bases aligning to TRBD2. CDR3 length: 16 amino acids. Germline V lookup: CDR1 MNHEY, CDR2 SVGAGI. Trimming at V came to 5 bases and at J to 2 bases, leaving 11 bases not matched to a gene. CDR3 residues: CASSKTPGTIQETQYF. The CDR3 region has the DNA TGTGCCAGCAGTAAGACCCCAGGGACTATTCAAGAGACCCAGTACTTC.

This clonotype was counted many times. The gene calls are TRBV5-1 and TRBJ2-7; no clear D. V was clipped by 2 bases and J by 3 bases, with 9 bases between them. Germline CDR1 SGHRS, CDR2 YFSETQ. The CDR3 is 13 amino acids. CDR3 sequence: CASSFNDGYEQYV. The CDR3 nucleotides read TGCGCCAGCAGCTTTAATGACGGCTACGAGCAGTACGTC.

The chain links TRBV24-1 to TRBJ2-6; D is undetermined. There are 17 residues in the CDR3. Germline V CDR1 and CDR2: KGHDR, SFDVKD. Trimming stripped 2 bases from V and 0 bases from J, with 10 bases between. CDR3 bases: TGTGCCACCAGTGATTCCACCGCCGACTCTGGGGCCAACGTCCTGACTTTC. Protein product: CATSDSTADSGANVLTF.

This chain connects TRBV30 to TRBJ2-7; D is undetermined. The CDR3 sequence is 12 residues long. CDR1 is GTSNPN and CDR2 is SVGIG in the germline V gene (reference sequence). V was clipped by 0 bases and J by 5 bases, with 8 bases between them. The CDR3 sequence: CAWSVVNHEQYF. CDR3 DNA: TGTGCCTGGAGTGTAGTTAACCACGAGCAGTACTTC. The entire variable domain, with the rest obtained from reference TRBV30 and TRBJ2-7, is as follows: SQTIHQWPATLVQPVGSPLSLECTVEGTSNPNLYWYRQAAGRGLQLLFYSVGIGQISSEVPQNLSASRPQDRQFILSSKKLLLSDSGFYLCAWSVVNHEQYFGPGTRLTVT.

The V gene is TRBV6-1, the J gene TRBJ1-1; D is unresolved. Germline CDR1 reads MNHNS; CDR2 reads SASEGT. With 7 bases removed from V and 0 bases from J, the gap between germline ends came to 15 bases. CDR3 length: 15 amino acids. CDR3 DNA: TGTGCCAGCATGGTCGCACAGCTCTTGAACACTGAAGCTTTCTTT. Translating it yields CASMVAQLLNTEAFF.

This clonotype was detected ten times or more. The chain has TRBV20-1 and TRBJ2-3; unclear D gene. Germline V gene sequence: CDR1 DFQATT, CDR2 SNEGSKA (reference sequence). The CDR3 runs 14 residues. Trimming cost V 8 bases and J 2 bases, with 17 bases left between them. The CDR3 sequence is CSINKDRFTDTQYF. The CDR3 nucleotides read TGCAGTATTAACAAGGACCGGTTCACAGATACGCAGTATTTT.

The genes are TRBV5-1 and TRBJ1-6; a weak D match, TRBD1 (5 bases). CDR1 and CDR2 from the germline V gene are SGHRS and YFSETQ. V lost 5 bases and J 10 bases, leaving 13 bases between the germline ends. The CDR3 covers 13 residues. CDR3 sequence: CASRDSVESPLHF. In DNA form, the CDR3 reads TGCGCCAGCAGAGACAGTGTTGAGTCACCCCTCCACTTT. The full variable domain, completed using reference TRBV5-1 and TRBJ1-6, is KAGVTQTPRYLIKTRGQQVTLSCSPISGHRSVSWYQQTPGQGLQFLFEYFSETQRNKGNFPGRFSGRQFSNSRSEMNVSTLELGDSALYLCASRDSVESPLHFGNGTRLTVT.

The chain carries TRBV18 and TRBJ1-4, with D unclear. V lost 3 bases and J lost 10, with 12 bases in between. This CDR3 has 13 residues. CDR1 is KGHSH and CDR2 is LQKENI in the germline V gene. The CDR3 region has the DNA TGTGCCAGCTCACCTGAGACATATCTAAAACTGTTTTTT. Protein sequence: CASSPETYLKLFF.

This clonotype was counted only a few times. J is TRBJ2-1 and V is TRBV7-2, with 8 bases that match TRBD1. Germline CDR1 and CDR2: SGHTA and FQGNSA. CDR3 length: 15 residues. With V trimmed by 5 bases and J by 4 bases, 7 bases remained unmatched. The CDR3 is CASSVGTGGYNEQFF. CDR3 nucleotides: TGTGCCAGCAGCGTCGGGACAGGAGGGTACAATGAGCAGTTCTTC.

This clonotype was found a few times. The chain uses TRBV6-2 or TRBV6-3 and TRBJ1-3; tentatively, D is TRBD1 (5 bases). The CDR3 is 17 residues long. The V end lost 7 bases, the J end lost 0 bases, and 19 bases lay between the germline ends. Germline V gene data show CDR1 as MNHEY and CDR2 as SVGEGT. DNA of the CDR3: TGTGCCAGCACCGACCCACCGGGGACCTACTCTGGAAACACCATATATTTT. This gives the protein CASTDPPGTYSGNTIYF.

This clonotype occurred a few times. The rearrangement uses TRBV7-9 and TRBJ2-7; 12 positions match TRBD2. Per the germline V gene, CDR1 is SEHNR and CDR2 is FQNEAQ (reference sequence). CDR3 size: 15 residues. Trimming removed 4 bases from V and 3 bases from J; junction bases left unmatched: 4. CDR3 sequence reads: CASSSRTSGDYEQYF. CDR3 coding DNA: TGTGCCAGCAGCTCCAGGACTAGCGGGGACTACGAGCAGTACTTC.

The chain carries TRBV6-2 or TRBV6-3 and TRBJ2-1; tentative D call: TRBD2 (5 bases). The CDR3 runs to 12 residues. Per the germline V gene, CDR1 is MNHEY and CDR2 is SVGEGT. Between the trimmed V and J ends, which lost 6 bases and 5 bases, there was a span of 8 bases. The CDR3 spells CASSDYHNEQFF. CDR3 in DNA: TGTGCCAGCAGCGACTATCACAATGAGCAGTTCTTC.

This clonotype was observed a few times. The gene calls are TRBV30 and TRBJ1-5, with D uncertain. Germline-derived CDR1 and CDR2 are GTSNPN and SVGIG (reference sequence). This CDR3 region has 13 residues. The ends were cut back, 2 bases at V and 0 bases at J, with 5 bases in the middle. The CDR3: CAWSWDSNQPQHF. The CDR3 DNA sequence: TGTGCCTGGAGTTGGGATAGCAATCAGCCCCAGCATTTT.

The V call is TRBV12-3 or TRBV12-4, the J call TRBJ2-1; D not certain. V lost 3 bases, J lost 8 bases, and 5 bases lay in between. The CDR3 spans 11 residues. The CDR3 loop reads CASSFGDEQFF. In DNA form, the CDR3 reads TGTGCCAGCAGTTTCGGAGATGAGCAGTTCTTC.

This clonotype has only a few counts. Its ends do not fully match the called genes, so a read error is possible. The rearrangement joins TRBV20-1 to TRBJ2-5, with 7 bases that match TRBD1. CDR1 is DFQATT, CDR2 SNEGSKA, per germline (reference sequence). The CDR3 is made up of 14 amino acids. For the CDR3, the DNA is TGCAGTGCTAGGACGAATACAGGGGCCCAACCTGGGAACTTC. Residues: CSARTNTGAQPGNF.

This clonotype was found many times. This chain connects TRBV6-5 to TRBJ1-3; no clear D. The V end lost 2 bases, the J end lost 3 bases, and 11 bases lay between the germline ends. CDR1 is MNHEY and CDR2 is SVGAGI in the germline V gene. This CDR3 region has 15 residues. CDR3 nucleotides: TGTGCCAGCAGTTACAAGGGTTGGGTTGGAAACACCATATATTTT. Translated: CASSYKGWVGNTIYF.

This clonotype was seen a few times. This chain connects TRBV20-1 to TRBJ1-5; TRBD1 matches 8 bases. The germline V gene has CDR1 DFQATT and CDR2 SNEGSKA (reference sequence). V trimming: 5 bases; J trimming: 6 bases; junction bases outside the gene matches: 3. This CDR3 has 12 amino acids. CDR3 region: CSAAGGGQPQHF. The CDR3 DNA reads TGCAGTGCTGCAGGGGGCGGTCAGCCCCAGCATTTT.